A selection of T cell receptor beta chains follows, all from one sample in a study of shared clonotypes between healthy human individuals. Data came from immunoSEQ multiplex PCR; TCRdb stores just in-frame clones and leaves some out. The sample lists around 580,000 clones; about 98% were seen once. Specimen: naive CD8+ T cells sorted from blood. These receptors came from a man between 25 and 39 years old in good health. Both conserved end residues are part of each CDR3. The D gene is left open where the match is weak. The size field is filled for only some rows; it gives once, few, many or a size class.

d_call: TRBD2; j_call: TRBJ2-1; v_call: TRBV6-6; clone_size: .; cdr3_nt: TGTGCCAGCAGCAACCCCGGACTAGCGGTCTACAATGAGCAGTTCTTC; cdr3_aa: CASSNPGLAVYNEQFF
d_call: .; j_call: TRBJ2-7; v_call: TRBV7-9; clone_size: .; cdr3_nt: TGTGCCAGCAGCTACCGGGACGTCGGACTGGGACCGGGCGAGCAGTACTTC; cdr3_aa: CASSYRDVGLGPGEQYF
d_call: .; j_call: TRBJ1-2; v_call: TRBV9; clone_size: .; cdr3_nt: TGTGCCAGCAGCGGCCCCCGTCCGGGCTACACCTTC; cdr3_aa: CASSGPRPGYTF
d_call: .; j_call: TRBJ2-7; v_call: TRBV27; clone_size: .; cdr3_nt: TGTGCCAGCAGTTTAACCGATACCTACGAGCAGTACTTC; cdr3_aa: CASSLTDTYEQYF
d_call: TRBD2; j_call: TRBJ2-1; v_call: TRBV7-9; clone_size: .; cdr3_nt: TGTGCCAGCAGCGCCGGCGGGAGGGGTGGTCGGGACGGTTACAATGAGCAGTTCTTC; cdr3_aa: CASSAGGRGGRDGYNEQFF
d_call: TRBD2; j_call: TRBJ2-1; v_call: TRBV5-4; clone_size: .; cdr3_nt: TGTGCCAGCAGCCCAGCGGGAGGAAACTACAATGAGCAGTTCTTC; cdr3_aa: CASSPAGGNYNEQFF
d_call: .; j_call: TRBJ1-1; v_call: TRBV9; clone_size: .; cdr3_nt: TGTGCCAGCAGCCCTTGGGACGGCGAGGATGGGGACACTGAAGCTTTCTTT; cdr3_aa: CASSPWDGEDGDTEAFF
d_call: .; j_call: TRBJ1-1; v_call: TRBV4-1; clone_size: .; cdr3_nt: TGCGCCAGCAGCCAAGAACTCGACAGGCCAAACACTGAAGCTTTCTTT; cdr3_aa: CASSQELDRPNTEAFF
d_call: .; j_call: TRBJ1-4; v_call: TRBV10-3; clone_size: once; cdr3_nt: TGTGCCATCAGTGAGTCGATGGGGATAGACAGAAATGAAAAACTGTTTTTT; cdr3_aa: CAISESMGIDRNEKLFF
d_call: .; j_call: TRBJ1-1; v_call: TRBV7-9; clone_size: once; cdr3_nt: TGTGCCAGCACCCTGGGGGTCACTGAAGCTTTCTTT; cdr3_aa: CASTLGVTEAFF
d_call: TRBD1; j_call: TRBJ2-7; v_call: TRBV4-1; clone_size: .; cdr3_nt: TGCGCCAGCAGCCAAGCTGGACAGGGAGCCTACGAGCAGTACTTC; cdr3_aa: CASSQAGQGAYEQYF
d_call: TRBD1; j_call: TRBJ2-1; v_call: TRBV7-8; clone_size: .; cdr3_nt: TGTGCCAGCAGGGAGTTGGTAGAAGCCGGGACAGGGCCCTACAATGAGCAGTTCTTC; cdr3_aa: CASRELVEAGTGPYNEQFF
d_call: .; j_call: TRBJ1-5; v_call: TRBV27; clone_size: .; cdr3_nt: TGTGCCAGCAGTTTATTTGCAGACCCTAATCAGCCCCAGCATTTT; cdr3_aa: CASSLFADPNQPQHF
d_call: TRBD1; j_call: TRBJ2-2; v_call: TRBV23-1; clone_size: .; cdr3_nt: TGCGCCAGCAGTCAGGGATGGCCGGGACAGGGGGACATGAACACCGGGGAGCTGTTTTTT; cdr3_aa: CASSQGWPGQGDMNTGELFF
d_call: .; j_call: TRBJ1-5; v_call: TRBV7-9; clone_size: .; cdr3_nt: TGTGCCAGCAGAGCGGGGGATCAGCCCCAGCATTTT; cdr3_aa: CASRAGDQPQHF
d_call: .; j_call: TRBJ2-1; v_call: TRBV6-5; clone_size: .; cdr3_nt: TGTGCCAGCAGTTACGGGAGCGATGAGCAGTTCTTC; cdr3_aa: CASSYGSDEQFF
d_call: TRBD2; j_call: TRBJ2-1; v_call: TRBV4-1; clone_size: .; cdr3_nt: TGCGCCAGCAGCCAAGAGTGGCTAGCGGGAGTGAGTAATGAGCAGTTCTTC; cdr3_aa: CASSQEWLAGVSNEQFF
d_call: .; j_call: TRBJ2-1; v_call: TRBV2; clone_size: once; cdr3_nt: TGTGCCAGGCTGTCAGCCAGAGATTCGATACAGGAGCTGTTCTTC; cdr3_aa: CARLSARDSIQELFF
d_call: .; j_call: TRBJ2-3; v_call: TRBV5-4; clone_size: once; cdr3_nt: TGTGCCAGCAACCCTCATATTAGCGGAACCTTCACAGATACGCAGTATTTT; cdr3_aa: CASNPHISGTFTDTQYF
d_call: .; j_call: TRBJ1-1; v_call: TRBV18; clone_size: .; cdr3_nt: TGTGCCAGCTCACCACCGCACATTACATCCATGAACACTGAAGCTTTCTTT; cdr3_aa: CASSPPHITSMNTEAFF
d_call: .; j_call: TRBJ2-5; v_call: TRBV29-1; clone_size: .; cdr3_nt: TGCAGCGCTGTCGACCTCAGCGGAGAGACCCAGTACTTC; cdr3_aa: CSAVDLSGETQYF
d_call: .; j_call: TRBJ2-2; v_call: TRBV5-4; clone_size: .; cdr3_nt: TGTGCCAGCAGCTCGCGGACGGCCATTGGGGAGCTGTTTTTT; cdr3_aa: CASSSRTAIGELFF
d_call: .; j_call: TRBJ2-1; v_call: TRBV6-1; clone_size: .; cdr3_nt: TGTGCCAGCAACAGCCGGGATTCTACCATCGCTGGGCAGTTCTTC; cdr3_aa: CASNSRDSTIAGQFF
d_call: TRBD2; j_call: TRBJ2-7; v_call: TRBV7-9; clone_size: .; cdr3_nt: TGTGCCAGCAGCTCAGACCCGACTAGCGGGAGATCGTGGGTGAACTTC; cdr3_aa: CASSSDPTSGRSWVNF
d_call: .; j_call: TRBJ2-7; v_call: TRBV15; clone_size: .; cdr3_nt: TGTGCCACCAGCAGAGCCCCGGGCGAGCAGTACTTC; cdr3_aa: CATSRAPGEQYF
d_call: TRBD2; j_call: TRBJ2-7; v_call: TRBV6-6; clone_size: .; cdr3_nt: TGTGCCAGCAGTTTTGCCGGGACTAGCGGGGCCGAGCAGTACTTC; cdr3_aa: CASSFAGTSGAEQYF
d_call: TRBD2; j_call: TRBJ2-1; v_call: TRBV29-1; clone_size: .; cdr3_nt: TGCAGCGTTGTGGGCAGCGGGAGCGGGGCTGAGCAGTTCTTC; cdr3_aa: CSVVGSGSGAEQFF
d_call: TRBD2; j_call: TRBJ2-1; v_call: TRBV19; clone_size: .; cdr3_nt: TGTGCCAGTGGGGACCCTAGCGGGGCATACAATGAGCAGTTCTTC; cdr3_aa: CASGDPSGAYNEQFF
d_call: .; j_call: TRBJ2-1; v_call: TRBV29-1; clone_size: .; cdr3_nt: TGCAGCGTTGAAGATCTAGTGTCCAATGAGCAGTTCTTC; cdr3_aa: CSVEDLVSNEQFF
d_call: TRBD2; j_call: TRBJ2-7; v_call: TRBV15; clone_size: .; cdr3_nt: TGTGCCACCAGCAGAGTAGGGGAGGGCCCCTTCGAGCAGTACTTC; cdr3_aa: CATSRVGEGPFEQYF
d_call: .; j_call: TRBJ1-5; v_call: TRBV2; clone_size: .; cdr3_nt: TGTGCCAGCAAAGCTCTGGGGGTTAATCAGCCCCAGCATTTT; cdr3_aa: CASKALGVNQPQHF
d_call: .; j_call: TRBJ2-1; v_call: TRBV5-1; clone_size: .; cdr3_nt: TGCGCCAGCACTGGCGGGTTTTCCTACAATGAGCAGTTCTTC; cdr3_aa: CASTGGFSYNEQFF
d_call: TRBD1; j_call: TRBJ2-3; v_call: TRBV6-5; clone_size: .; cdr3_nt: TGTGCCAGCAGCACCGGGACAGTGCTAGATACGCAGTATTTT; cdr3_aa: CASSTGTVLDTQYF
d_call: .; j_call: TRBJ2-3; v_call: TRBV29-1; clone_size: .; cdr3_nt: TGCAGCGTCTGGGGGGATACGCAGTATTTT; cdr3_aa: CSVWGDTQYF
d_call: .; j_call: TRBJ1-1; v_call: TRBV29-1; clone_size: once; cdr3_nt: TGCAGCGCCTTCGGGGGGGACGCTCGGTTGGCTGAAGCTTTCTTT; cdr3_aa: CSAFGGDARLAEAFF
d_call: .; j_call: TRBJ2-1; v_call: TRBV5-1; clone_size: .; cdr3_nt: TGCGCCAGCAGCCTGGGACCCTCCTACAATGAGCAGTTCTTC; cdr3_aa: CASSLGPSYNEQFF
d_call: .; j_call: TRBJ2-7; v_call: TRBV11-3; clone_size: .; cdr3_nt: TGTGCCAGCAGCTTAGAGGCTCAACAGGCCGAGCAGTACTTC; cdr3_aa: CASSLEAQQAEQYF
d_call: .; j_call: TRBJ2-1; v_call: TRBV7-9; clone_size: .; cdr3_nt: TGTGCCAGCAGCTTAGGGGCCGGGGGCTCCTACAATGAGCAGTTCTTC; cdr3_aa: CASSLGAGGSYNEQFF